What follows are 25 T cell receptor beta chains derived from one specimen sequenced in a study of control samples from healthy donors and cancer patients (dated by TCRdb to the early 2020s). Library preparation used the immunoSEQ multiplex PCR assay. TCRdb obtained this table from immuneACCESS and retained in-frame rearrangements with V and J assigned. These tables miss some clones; where compared with another copy, unresolved V genes account for less than half of the shortfall, and the remainder is unexplained. The sample table shows around 99,000 clones, and around 88% are seen once. The ten largest clones represent roughly a sixth of the sample. Sample: blood. The source of these receptors is a woman between 50 and 59 years old in good health.

V usage is TRBV24-1 and J usage is TRBJ2-1; 12 bases are a match to TRBD2. In germline, CDR1 is KGHDR, CDR2 SFDVKD. V shed 3 bases, J shed 7 bases, and the junction held 3 bases outside the gene matches. The CDR3 runs to 15 residues. DNA for the CDR3: TGTGCCACCAGTGATCCCGGGACTAGCGGGAATGAGCAGTTCTTC. The encoded protein is CATSDPGTSGNEQFF.

This clone was seen only a few times. The CDR3 nucleotides read TGTGCCAGCAGCGGGATCTCTGGAAACACCATATATTTT. Amino acid sequence: CASSGISGNTIYF. The J gene is TRBJ1-3, the V gene TRBV11-2; D remains unclear. The V end was cut by 5 bases, the J end by 0 bases, with 5 bases between. The CDR3 consists of 13 residues. Germline V gives CDR1 SGHAT, CDR2 FQNNGV.

The chain links TRBV7-3 to TRBJ1-6; possible D gene TRBD1, 6 bases. Trimming removed 5 bases at V and 4 bases at J, with 9 bases between. CDR3 length: 14 amino acids. Germline CDR1 is SGHTA and CDR2 is FQGTGA. CDR3 nucleotide sequence: TGTGCCAGCAGCCAGGACAGTTATAATTCACCCCTCCACTTT. Protein sequence: CASSQDSYNSPLHF.

The chain combines TRBV7-9 with TRBJ1-5, with 8 bases lining up with TRBD1. The trim removed 4 bases at V and 2 bases at J, leaving 10 bases unmatched. CDR3 length equals 17 residues. The germline V gene has CDR1 SEHNR and CDR2 FQNEAQ (reference sequence). The CDR3 DNA is TGTGCCAGCAGCTCACCGTTGACAGGGGCGGGCAATCAGCCCCAGCATTTT. Amino acid sequence: CASSSPLTGAGNQPQHF.

This clone was observed a handful of times. The chain uses TRBV4-1 and TRBJ1-5, with D perhaps TRBD1 (5 bases). V lost 4 bases and J 7 bases, leaving 11 bases between the germline ends. The germline CDR1 and CDR2 sequences are MGHRA and YSYEKL. This CDR3 has 13 amino acids. The DNA of the CDR3 is TGCGCCAGCAGCCTCTGGGGGGACCAGCCCCAGCATTTT. Translation: CASSLWGDQPQHF.

In this sample, this clone turned up once. J is TRBJ1-5 and V is TRBV5-6; D uncertain. CDR3 length equals 14 residues. Germline assignment: CDR1 SGHDT and CDR2 YYEEEE. V was clipped by 0 bases and J by 2 bases, with 6 bases between them. The CDR3 sequence is CASSLVGGNQPQHF. The CDR3 DNA reads TGTGCCAGCAGCTTGGTCGGGGGCAATCAGCCCCAGCATTTT.

The chain is built from TRBV5-1 and TRBJ2-3, with 13 bases that match TRBD2. Germline loops: CDR1 SGHRS, CDR2 YFSETQ. The CDR3 has 16 amino acids. The V gene end was trimmed by 6 bases and the J gene end by 2 bases; junction bases not matched to a gene: 6. The CDR3 is CASNQGLAGTTDTQYF. CDR3 in DNA: TGCGCCAGCAACCAGGGACTAGCGGGGACCACAGATACGCAGTATTTT.

The V gene is TRBV5-6, the J gene TRBJ1-1; 7 bases match TRBD1. After removal of 5 bases from V and 7 bases from J, the junction contained 11 bases not matched to a gene. Germline CDR1 SGHDT, CDR2 YYEEEE. The CDR3 consists of 14 residues. CDR3: CASRSGTAAHEAFF. Written as DNA, the CDR3 is TGTGCCAGCAGGTCGGGGACAGCGGCCCATGAAGCTTTCTTT.

J is TRBJ2-3 and V is TRBV3-1 (or the pseudogene TRBV3-2); TRBD2 aligns across 7 bases. The CDR3 length is 18 residues. CDR1 and CDR2 from the germline V gene are LGHDT and YNNKEL (reference sequence). Germline trimming cut 4 bases from V and 4 bases from J; bases unmatched to any gene: 17. CDR3: CASSLTGTTVVGADTQYF. Here the CDR3 DNA reads TGTGCCAGCAGCCTCACCGGGACTACTGTAGTAGGAGCAGATACGCAGTATTTT.

V gene TRBV18 combines with J gene TRBJ2-1; TRBD2 matches at 12 bases. This CDR3 comprises 18 residues. V dropped 2 bases and J dropped 1; count of bases not matched to a gene: 6. Looked up from germline, CDR1 is KGHSH and CDR2 is LQKENI. The CDR3 reads CASSPRLAGVQSYNEQFF. The CDR3 nucleotides are TGTGCCAGCTCACCAAGACTAGCGGGAGTCCAGTCCTACAATGAGCAGTTCTTC.

The gene calls are TRBV7-2 and TRBJ2-7; 12 bases fit TRBD2. The CDR3 length is 19 residues. Germline CDR1 and CDR2: SGHTA and FQGNSA. V lost 5 bases and J lost 3; bases outside the gene matches: 17. The CDR3 nucleotides read TGTGCCAGCAGCCCTCCTGAACTAGGACTAGCGGGATCACACTACGAGCAGTACGTC. This encodes CASSPPELGLAGSHYEQYV.

The rearrangement joins TRBV7-2 to TRBJ1-1; maybe TRBD1 (5 bases). CDR1 is SGHTA, CDR2 FQGNSA, per germline. The CDR3 is 13 amino acids. V lost 6 bases and J 7 bases, leaving 15 bases between the germline ends. The CDR3 bases are TGTGCCAGCAGTTCCAGGAGAGACAGTGAAGCTTTCTTT. Protein: CASSSRRDSEAFF.

A note on this clone: One end of the junction is discordant with germline, which a read error may explain. The chain joins TRBV9 to TRBJ2-5, with D possibly being TRBD1 or TRBD2 (5 bases each). The CDR3 loop spans 13 amino acids. Germline CDR1 SGDLS, CDR2 YYNGEE. DNA for the CDR3: TGTGCCAGCAGCGCCGGGACCCAAGACACCCAGTACTTC. Translating gives CASSAGTQDTQYF.

This rearrangement joins TRBV11-3 to TRBJ1-1, with TRBD1 identical over 9 bases. Germline V gene data show CDR1 as SGHNT and CDR2 as YENEEA. V dropped 5 bases and J dropped 8; count of bases not matched to a gene: 3. This CDR3 has 12 residues. The CDR3 spells CASSRTGVEAFF. The DNA of the CDR3 is TGTGCCAGCAGCCGGACAGGGGTGGAAGCTTTCTTT.

The V and J genes are TRBV27 and TRBJ2-1; 8 positions match TRBD2. The ends lost 4 bases at V and 8 bases at J; junction bases unmatched: 13. There are 16 residues in the CDR3. Germline-derived CDR1 and CDR2 are MNHEY and SMNVEV (reference sequence). This chain's CDR3 is CASSSPGTRTRHEQFF. The CDR3 nucleotides are TGTGCCAGCAGTTCCCCCGGGACTAGAACTAGACATGAGCAGTTCTTC.

This clone was seen a handful of times. V gene TRBV9 combines with J gene TRBJ2-3, with TRBD2 identical over 7 bases. V was pared by 2 bases and J by 4 bases, with 4 bases of the junction left unmatched. Germline V gene data show CDR1 as SGDLS and CDR2 as YYNGEE. The CDR3 spans 14 residues. CDR3 in amino acids: CASSVRAGADTQYF. CDR3 in DNA: TGTGCCAGCAGCGTTAGGGCGGGGGCAGATACGCAGTATTTT.

Only one count was recorded for this clone. The rearrangement links TRBV7-2 to TRBJ1-1; maybe TRBD1 (6 bases). There are 16 residues in the CDR3. Germline assignment: CDR1 SGHTA and CDR2 FQGNSA. With 5 bases removed from V and 0 bases from J, the gap between germline ends came to 16 bases. In DNA, the CDR3 is TGTGCCAGCAGCCCGATAAACGGACAGATGAACACTGAAGCTTTCTTT. Its translation: CASSPINGQMNTEAFF.

The chain carries TRBV12-5 and TRBJ1-3; D is ambiguous. The CDR3 runs to 12 residues. Germline values: CDR1 LGHNT, CDR2 FRNRAP. V was cut by 7 bases and J by 3 bases, with 7 bases left in between. The CDR3, as DNA: TGTGCTAGTGCCCAGGATGGAAACACCATATATTTT. Protein product: CASAQDGNTIYF.

The chain employs TRBV25-1 and TRBJ2-3; possible D gene TRBD2, 6 bases. This CDR3 is built from 15 residues. Trimming removed 3 bases at V and 2 bases at J, with 12 bases between. Germline lookup yields CDR1 MGHDK and CDR2 SYGVNS. CDR3 residues: CASSDWGGFTDTQYF. The DNA for the CDR3 is TGTGCCAGCAGTGACTGGGGAGGATTCACAGATACGCAGTATTTT.

This clone was seen a single time. The rearrangement uses TRBV6-2 or TRBV6-3 and TRBJ2-7, with TRBD1 identical over 9 bases. After removal of 0 bases from V and 1 base from J, the junction contained 7 bases not matched to a gene. This CDR3 has 17 amino acids. CDR1 MNHEY and CDR2 SVGEGT come from the germline V gene. CDR3 nucleotide sequence: TGTGCCAGCAGTTACTCTCAGGGGGACAGGGTATCCTACGAGCAGTACTTC. This encodes CASSYSQGDRVSYEQYF.

The rearrangement uses TRBV29-1 and TRBJ1-1, with a weak D call TRBD1 (6 bases). Between the trimmed V and J ends, which lost 6 bases and 5 bases, there was a span of 13 bases. The germline V gene encodes CDR1 SQVTM and CDR2 ANQGSEA. CDR3 size: 12 residues. The CDR3 loop reads CSVERGETEAFF. CDR3 DNA: TGCAGCGTCGAAAGGGGGGAAACTGAAGCTTTCTTT.

A word on this clone: A junction end diverges from the germline sequence, so it may reflect a read error. The V and J genes are TRBV7-8 and TRBJ1-1; unclear D gene. The CDR3 runs 12 residues. CDR1 is SGHVS, CDR2 FQNEAQ, per germline. In DNA, the CDR3 is TGTGCCAGCAGCTTAGGGCCCGGTGACACCCACTTT. Protein sequence: CASSLGPGDTHF.

The chain uses TRBV2 and TRBJ2-1, with D possibly TRBD1 on 5 matching bases. CDR1 SNHLY and CDR2 FYNNEI come from the germline V gene. This CDR3 has 14 residues. V was shortened by 5 bases and J by 2 bases, with 10 bases between the two germline ends. DNA for the CDR3: TGTGCCAGCAGTCAGGGTAGGACCTACAATGAGCAGTTCTTC. Encoded protein: CASSQGRTYNEQFF.

This clone was seen only once. The V and J genes are TRBV6-2 or TRBV6-3 and TRBJ2-7; D unclear. The CDR3 has 14 amino acids. Germline V lookup: CDR1 MNHEY, CDR2 SVGEGT. Trimming removed 2 bases from V and 2 bases from J, with 10 bases in between. The CDR3 bases are TGTGCCAGCAGTTACGCCCTTCGTGCCTACGAGCAGTACGTC. This encodes CASSYALRAYEQYV.

V gene TRBV2 combines with J gene TRBJ2-4; D is possibly TRBD1 (6 bases). Per germline, CDR1 SNHLY and CDR2 FYNNEI. V gave up 6 bases and J gave up 0 bases, with 15 bases separating them. This CDR3 spans 16 amino acids. The CDR3 protein is CASRAQGRLAKNIQYF. The CDR3 bases are TGTGCCAGCAGGGCCCAGGGGAGACTAGCCAAAAACATTCAGTACTTC.